The T cell receptor (beta chain) under discussion was sequenced for a study of OX40 agonist ivuxolimab in advanced cancers. Study details: Patients were treated with intravenous ivuxolimab, dosed at 0.01 to 10 mg/kg and infused every 2 weeks.

Study-level results: In general, CD8+ T cells held more expanded clones than CD4+ did, on average. Low normalized clonal expansion also occurred in some nonresponding patients.

Details on this clone: Its antigen is not identified.

Method: immunoSEQ multiplex PCR; TCRdb's copy keeps in-frame clones and lacks some. The data contain some 63,000 clones, around 91% of them singletons. This TCR derives from an adult with an advanced solid tumor such as melanoma, head and neck, liver or kidney cancer. Sequenced here: CD4+ or CD8+ T cells sorted from blood, sampled in a trial of the OX40 agonist ivuxolimab.

The CDR3 bases are TGTGCCAGCACCCCCCAGAATAGCAATCAGCCCCAGCATTTT. It translates to CASTPQNSNQPQHF. The chain is built from TRBV25-1 and TRBJ1-5, with no clear D. V was clipped by 7 bases and J by 0 bases, with 10 bases between them. Germline-derived CDR1 and CDR2 are MGHDK and SYGVNS. The CDR3 has 14 residues.